The 25 T cell receptor beta chains below come from one sample, sequenced in a study of blood T cell repertoires in COVID-19. Sequencing was performed with immunoSEQ multiplex PCR; in TCRdb, only in-frame clones are kept and a portion is missing. The table shows around 200,000 clones, with under 90% occurring only once. Sequences were obtained from peripheral blood. These receptors originate from a man at least 80 years old with acute or convalescent COVID-19.

This chain uses TRBV11-2 with TRBJ2-4; the match to TRBD2 covers 7 bases. Per the germline V gene, CDR1 is SGHAT and CDR2 is FQNNGV. The length of the CDR3 is 17 residues. The V segment lost 5 bases and the J segment 0 bases; nucleotides outside the gene matches: 10. CDR3 amino acids: CASSDGTGTIAKNIQYF. The CDR3 DNA reads TGTGCCAGCAGCGACGGAACTGGGACTATAGCCAAAAACATTCAGTACTTC.

This chain joins TRBV3-1 (or the pseudogene TRBV3-2) and TRBJ1-6; D ambiguous. CDR1 and CDR2 from the germline V gene are LGHDT and YNNKEL (reference sequence). V was pared by 0 bases and J by 0 bases, with 12 bases between. CDR3 length: 18 amino acids. The chain's CDR3 is CASSQEWTLSSYNSPLHF. In DNA form, the CDR3 reads TGTGCCAGCAGCCAAGAATGGACTTTGAGCTCCTATAATTCACCCCTCCACTTT.

The chain combines TRBV10-2 with TRBJ2-1; TRBD2 aligns across 7 bases. Trimming at V came to 6 bases and at J to 6 bases, leaving 8 bases not matched to a gene. CDR3 length equals 14 residues. The germline V gene encodes CDR1 WSHSY and CDR2 SAAADI. CDR3 in amino acids: CASRDGGRPNEQFF. DNA of the CDR3: TGCGCCAGCAGGGACGGCGGGAGACCCAATGAGCAGTTCTTC.

J is TRBJ2-5 and V is TRBV2; D perhaps matches TRBD2 (6 bases). CDR3 length: 16 amino acids. The V gene's germline CDR1 is SNHLY and CDR2 FYNNEI. The germline V and J ends were trimmed by 3 bases and 4 bases, with 18 bases remaining between them. CDR3 DNA: TGTGCCAGCAGTGATTGGGGGAGGAGGGCAGGAGAGACCCAGTACTTC. This translates into CASSDWGRRAGETQYF.

The chain couples TRBV7-8 to TRBJ2-1; 8 bases line up with TRBD2. Germline V gene data show CDR1 as SGHVS and CDR2 as FQNEAQ. V lost 5 bases to trimming and J lost 15 bases; unmatched junction nucleotides: 12. The CDR3 totals 13 residues. CDR3 nucleotide sequence: TGTGCCAGCAGCCCCCCGGGCGGGAGGAGGGTGTTCTTC. Translation gives CASSPPGGRRVFF.

There are a few counts of this clone. This chain uses TRBV5-1 with TRBJ1-5, with a possible D match to TRBD1 (6 bases). CDR3 length: 15 amino acids. Germline values: CDR1 SGHRS, CDR2 YFSETQ. V was cut by 4 bases and J by 3 bases, with 14 bases left in between. The CDR3, as DNA: TGCGCCAGCAGCCCGGAGACAGGCCTCAATCAGCCCCAGCATTTT. Its translation: CASSPETGLNQPQHF.

The chain is built from TRBV7-2 and TRBJ1-5; 8 bases align to TRBD1. This CDR3 is 15 amino acids long. V shed 7 bases and J 7 bases; nucleotides not matched to a gene: 12. Germline CDR1 is SGHTA and CDR2 is FQGNSA. The CDR3 DNA reads TGTGCCAGCACCCTAGACAGGGGAAGAAACCAGCCCCAGCATTTT. Translation: CASTLDRGRNQPQHF. The full variable domain, rest sourced from reference TRBV7-2 and TRBJ1-5, is GAGVSQSPSNKVTEKGKDVELRCDPISGHTALYWYRQSLGQGLEFLIYFQGNSAPDKSGLPSDRFSAERTGGSVSTLTIQRTQQEDSAVYLCASTLDRGRNQPQHFGDGTRLSIL.

The V call is TRBV27, the J call TRBJ2-7; a possible D gene is TRBD1 (5 bases). The germline V and J ends were trimmed by 2 bases and 3 bases, with 11 bases remaining between them. Germline V gives CDR1 MNHEY, CDR2 SMNVEV (reference sequence). The CDR3 is 14 residues long. In DNA, the CDR3 is TGTGCCAGCAGTTTAGGGGCTAACATCTACGAGCAGTACTTC. Its protein is CASSLGANIYEQYF.

This clone was detected a few times. V gene TRBV10-2 combines with J gene TRBJ1-1; 8 bases map to TRBD1. CDR3 length: 17 amino acids. The germline gives CDR1 WSHSY, CDR2 SAAADI. Unmatched junction bases numbered 6, after V lost 0 bases and J lost 0 bases. The CDR3 bases are TGCGCCAGCAGTGAGTCGAGGCGGACAGGGATGAACACTGAAGCTTTCTTT. This codes for CASSESRRTGMNTEAFF.

V is TRBV6-4 and J is TRBJ2-5; a possible D gene is TRBD1 (6 bases). V lost 6 bases, J lost 4 bases, and 15 bases lay in between. The CDR3 loop spans 14 amino acids. Germline CDR1 reads MRHNA; CDR2 reads SNTAGT. The CDR3 sequence is CASSPTGSGETQYF. CDR3 in DNA: TGTGCCAGCAGCCCCACAGGGAGTGGAGAGACCCAGTACTTC.

The chain has TRBV21-1 and TRBJ2-1; the table's D call TRBD2 went unverified against the DNA. TRBV21-1 is given as a pseudogene. CDR3 length: 20 amino acids. This chain's CDR3 is CASRGRILAGDTSSYNEQFF. DNA for the CDR3: TGTGCCAGCAGGGGACGGATACTAGCGGGGGATACGAGCTCCTACAATGAGCAGTTCTTC.

The genes are TRBV19 and TRBJ2-3, with 8 bases matching TRBD1. Trimming at V came to 7 bases and at J to 0 bases, leaving 6 bases not matched to a gene. From germline, CDR1 is LNHDA and CDR2 SQIVND (reference sequence). The CDR3 is 15 amino acids. The chain's CDR3 is CASMETGASTDTQYF. DNA for the CDR3: TGTGCCAGTATGGAGACAGGGGCTAGCACAGATACGCAGTATTTT.

The chain links TRBV4-1 to TRBJ2-7; 7 bases match TRBD1. The germline gives CDR1 MGHRA, CDR2 YSYEKL. The length of the CDR3 is 14 residues. V shed 1 base and J 6 bases; nucleotides not matched to a gene: 6. The chain's CDR3 is CASSQGTGLREQYF. CDR3 DNA: TGCGCCAGCAGCCAAGGGACAGGTCTTCGCGAGCAGTACTTC.

V and J are TRBV7-3 and TRBJ2-1; 7 positions match TRBD2. After removal of 5 bases from V and 5 bases from J, the junction contained 6 bases not matched to a gene. This CDR3 has 14 amino acids. Germline CDR1 reads SGHTA; CDR2 reads FQGTGA. The chain's CDR3 is CASSHLAGDNEQFF. The CDR3 coding sequence is TGTGCCAGCAGCCATCTCGCGGGGGACAATGAGCAGTTCTTC. The variable domain in full, completed from reference TRBV7-3 and TRBJ2-1, reads GAGVSQTPSNKVTEKGKYVELRCDPISGHTALYWYRQSLGQGPEFLIYFQGTGAADDSGLPNDRFFAVRPEGSVSTLKIQRTERGDSAVYLCASSHLAGDNEQFFGPGTRLTVL.

This chain connects TRBV7-2 to TRBJ1-5; 9 nucleotides agree with TRBD1. This CDR3 is built from 14 residues. J gave up 7 bases and V 2 bases, and 3 bases lay outside the gene matches. Germline V gives CDR1 SGHTA, CDR2 FQGNSA. CDR3 residues: CASSLTGGAQPQHF. CDR3 coding DNA: TGTGCCAGCAGCTTAACAGGGGGCGCACAGCCCCAGCATTTT.

The genes are TRBV28 and TRBJ2-7; the D gene is possibly TRBD1 (6 bases). Germline CDR1 MDHEN, CDR2 SYDVKM. The CDR3 runs to 15 residues. Trimming pared 6 bases from V and 2 bases from J, leaving 17 bases between. The chain's CDR3 is CASSGAGQTTYEQYF. Here the CDR3 DNA reads TGTGCCAGCAGCGGGGCCGGACAGACGACCTACGAGCAGTACTTC.

CDR3 sequence (DNA): TGTGTCAGAAGCTTAGATACTCGGGATACGCAAGAGACCCAGTACTTC. This translates into CVRSLDTRDTQETQYF. The chain employs TRBV7-5 and TRBJ2-5; the D call in the table, TRBD2, was not verified against the DNA. TRBV7-5 is deemed a pseudogene. The CDR3 totals 16 residues.

The chain recombines TRBV5-5 with TRBJ2-3, with TRBD2 as a possible D gene (6 bases). Trimming took 0 bases from V and 0 from J, leaving 14 bases between them. Germline values: CDR1 SGHKS, CDR2 YYEKEE (reference sequence). The CDR3 length is 17 residues. The CDR3 loop is CASSLVVAGSSTDTQYF. DNA for the CDR3: TGTGCCAGCAGCTTGGTTGTGGCGGGATCTAGCACAGATACGCAGTATTTT.

This chain uses TRBV7-8 with TRBJ2-2; no clear D gene. CDR1 SGHVS and CDR2 FQNEAQ come from the germline V gene. V lost 3 bases and J 1 base, leaving 9 bases between the germline ends. The CDR3 runs 15 residues. Here the CDR3 DNA reads TGTGCCAGCAGCTTGATTGACTGGAACACCGGGGAGCTGTTTTTT. Residues: CASSLIDWNTGELFF. The complete variable domain, with remaining parts taken from reference TRBV7-8 and TRBJ2-2, reads GAGVSQSPRYKVAKRGQDVALRCDPISGHVSLFWYQQALGQGPEFLTYFQNEAQLDKSGLPSDRFFAERPEGSVSTLKIQRTQQEDSAVYLCASSLIDWNTGELFFGEGSRLTVL.

The gene calls are TRBV7-2 and TRBJ1-3; no reliable D call. CDR3 length: 14 amino acids. Per the germline V gene, CDR1 is SGHTA and CDR2 is FQGNSA. V dropped 2 bases and J dropped 2 bases, with 7 bases sitting between them. The CDR3 sequence is CASSLMSAGNTIYF. For the CDR3, the DNA is TGTGCCAGCAGCTTAATGTCAGCTGGAAACACCATATATTTT.

This chain uses TRBV7-9 with TRBJ1-4; D might be TRBD1 (5 bases). Trimming removed 5 bases from V and 7 bases from J, with 20 bases in between. Germline CDR1 is SEHNR and CDR2 is FQNEAQ (reference sequence). The CDR3 consists of 16 residues. The CDR3 loop reads CASSPDGAGRGEKLFF. CDR3 nucleotides: TGTGCCAGCAGCCCCGACGGAGCCGGGAGGGGTGAAAAACTGTTTTTT.

This chain joins TRBV19 and TRBJ2-1; TRBD2 agrees at 11 bases. V trimming: 5 bases; J trimming: 6 bases; junction bases outside the gene matches: 9. Germline lookup yields CDR1 LNHDA and CDR2 SQIVND (reference sequence). The CDR3 is 16 residues long. Here the CDR3 DNA reads TGTGCCAGTAGTGGGTTAGCGGGAGGGAGGGGCAATGAGCAGTTCTTC. As protein: CASSGLAGGRGNEQFF.

The gene calls are TRBV21-1 and TRBJ1-1; whether TRBD1, the table's D call, matches the DNA was not checked. TRBV21-1 is termed a pseudogene. The CDR3 has 13 amino acids. This CDR3 is CASSKDGTDEAFF. The CDR3 coding sequence is TGTGCCAGCAGCAAAGATGGGACAGATGAAGCTTTCTTT.

The chain couples TRBV28 to TRBJ2-5; 9 nucleotides line up with TRBD2. CDR3 length: 15 residues. The V segment lost 5 bases and the J segment 3 bases; nucleotides outside the gene matches: 7. Germline V gene lookup returns CDR1 MDHEN and CDR2 SYDVKM. This CDR3 reads CASSKLSSGKETQYF. The CDR3 DNA reads as TGTGCCAGCAGTAAACTCTCTAGCGGGAAAGAGACCCAGTACTTC.

This chain joins TRBV30 and TRBJ2-7, with a tentative D call TRBD2 (5 bases). The CDR3 is made up of 12 amino acids. Trimming pared 4 bases from V and 7 bases from J, leaving 14 bases between. The V gene's germline CDR1 is GTSNPN and CDR2 SVGIG (reference sequence). This CDR3 is CAWNRGPGEQYF. The CDR3 nucleotides read TGTGCCTGGAATCGAGGGCCTGGGGAGCAGTACTTC.